Below, 9 T cell receptor beta chains from the same sample are listed, as sequenced in a study of T cells in women clearing cervical HPV infection. Here immunoSEQ multiplex PCR was the method, and the copy in TCRdb shows in-frame clones only, minus some. The sample data list 25,000 to 30,000 clones. Sequencing input: blood buffy coat. These TCRs come from a woman between 18 and 69 years old with a cervical HPV16 infection that either progressed to CIN3+ or cleared (not recorded which).

The CDR3 here is CASSEVRGEQETQYF. The part of the CDR3 DNA that was read is TGTGCCAGCAGTGAAGTTCGCGGGGAACAAGAGACG. The rearrangement links TRBV2 to TRBJ2-3; D is perhaps TRBD2 (6 bases). The missing CDR3 end, 3 residues past where the read stops, is filled in from the germline J gene. The CDR3 covers 15 residues. Germline-derived CDR1 and CDR2 are SNHLY and FYNNEI. The complete variable domain, with remaining parts taken from reference TRBV2 and TRBJ2-3, reads EPEVTQTPSHQVTQMGQEVILRCVPISNHLYFYWYRQILGQKVEFLVSFYNNEISEKSEIFDDQFSVERPDGSNFTLKIRSTKLEDSAMYFCASSEVRGEQETQYFGPGTRLTVL.

The part of the CDR3 DNA that was read is TGTGCCAGCAGTGAAGGCGGACGGGGT. Translated, it gives CASSEGGRG. Given in full, the CDR3 is CASSEGGRGQYF. The chain couples TRBV6-1 to TRBJ2-4, with TRBD2 as a possible D gene (5 bases). The read terminates 3 residues before the CDR3 end, so the remaining end is supplied by the germline J gene. CDR1 MNHNS and CDR2 SASEGT come from the germline V gene. The CDR3 consists of 12 residues.

In the case of this clone: Its ends do not fully match the called genes, so a read error is possible. The CDR3 loop is CASSQGTANTQYF. CDR3 DNA, as far as it was read: TGCGCCAGCAGCCAAGGGACTGCGAATACG. V usage is TRBV4-2 and J usage is TRBJ2-3; D possibly corresponds to TRBD2 (6 bases). The CDR3 end is not reached by the read, which stops 3 residues before it; the germline J gene fills it in. This CDR3 spans 13 amino acids. Per germline, CDR1 LGHNA and CDR2 YNFKEQ.

About this clone: The read falls 3 residues short of the CDR3 end, and the missing part is taken from the germline J gene. The genes are TRBV6-1 and TRBJ2-5; D is possibly TRBD1 (6 bases). There are 16 residues in the CDR3. Trimming took 0 bases from V and 4 from J, leaving 15 bases between them. Germline loops: CDR1 MNHNS, CDR2 SASEGT. CDR3 loop: CASSEALGVRGETQYF. Partial CDR3 DNA: TGTGCCAGCAGTGAAGCGCTGGGGGTCAGGGGAGAGACC.

A note on this clone: The junction departs from germline at one end; a sequencing error may be responsible. The observed sequence ends 3 residues before the CDR3 terminus, with the missing tail filled in from the germline J gene. The chain is built from TRBV11-2 and TRBJ2-3; the D gene is possibly TRBD1 (5 bases). The CDR3 runs to 12 residues. Germline V CDR1 and CDR2: SGHAT, FQNNGV. CDR3 bases read: TGTGCCAGCAGCCCCAGCACAGGTACG. It yields the protein CASSPSTGT. The entire CDR3 sequence reads CASSPSTGTQYF.

On this clone: Read sequence stops 3 residues before the CDR3 end, and the germline J gene provides the missing end. V is TRBV18 and J is TRBJ1-1, with TRBD1 as a possible D gene (5 bases). The CDR3 consists of 11 residues. Germline V gene lookup returns CDR1 KGHSH and CDR2 LQKENI. CDR3 sequence reads: CASSLNREAFF. The CDR3 bases that were read are TGTGCCAGCTCATTAAACAGGGAA.

Regarding this clone: Sequence at one end of the junction differs from germline and may be a read error. The read ends 3 residues before the CDR3 terminus; that terminus is restored from the germline J gene. The genes are TRBV4-2 and TRBJ1-2, with TRBD1 matching over 9 bases. Germline V lookup: CDR1 LGHNA, CDR2 YNFKEQ. The CDR3 totals 15 residues. The sequenced part of the CDR3 DNA is TGCGCCAGCAGCCAAGATGGGGGACAGGGTTATGGC. Its protein product is CASSQDGGQGYG. The entire CDR3 is CASSQDGGQGYGYTF.

Notes on this clone: The CDR3 end is not reached by the read, which stops 3 residues before it; the germline J gene fills it in. The genes are TRBV30 and TRBJ1-3; D is possibly TRBD1 (6 bases). The length of the CDR3 is 14 residues. V was pared by 3 bases and J by 6 bases, with 15 bases between. The V gene's germline CDR1 is GTSNPN and CDR2 SVGIG (reference sequence). The CDR3 bases that were read are TGTGCCTGGAGCAAAGGGGGACAAAAAAACACC. Translation: CAWSKGGQKNT. The complete CDR3 reads CAWSKGGQKNTIYF.

Details on this clone: Read coverage stops 3 residues before the CDR3 terminus; the germline J gene supplies the remainder. The chain couples TRBV7-9 to TRBJ1-2, with unresolved D. CDR1 is SEHNR and CDR2 is FQNEAQ in the germline V gene (reference sequence). This CDR3 is built from 15 residues. CDR3 protein: CASSLQVAPTDTYTF. The covered CDR3 bases are TGTGCCAGCAGCTTACAGGTGGCCCCCACAGATACC.